Below, 17 T cell receptor beta chains from the same sample are listed, as sequenced in a study of shared clonotypes between healthy human individuals. Some clones are missing from TCRdb's copy, which holds only in-frame ones; the method was immunoSEQ multiplex PCR. The top ten clones hold 0.13% to 0.15% of a sample with a few million clones, 85% to 95% of them seen once. The sequenced sample was naive CD4+ T cells sorted from blood. Subset of the sample: CD45RA+ positively selected. These receptors all come from a man aged 18-30 years in good health.

The rearrangement links TRBV14 to TRBJ2-7; 7 bases are shared with TRBD2. The V segment lost 3 bases and the J segment 3 bases; nucleotides outside the gene matches: 11. CDR3 size: 16 residues. Germline lookup yields CDR1 SGHDN and CDR2 FVKESK. Written as DNA, the CDR3 is TGTGCCAGCAGCCACGGAGGCGGGGCTAGCGGCTACGAGCAGTACTTC. Translation gives CASSHGGGASGYEQYF.

The chain recombines TRBV4-1 with TRBJ2-5, with 8 bases lining up with TRBD2. The CDR3 extends over 15 amino acids. Trimming cost V 3 bases and J 5 bases; bases outside gene matches: 8. CDR1 is MGHRA, CDR2 YSYEKL, per germline. The CDR3 region has the DNA TGCGCCAGCAGCCAGGTAGCGGGGCCGGCGGAGACCCAGTACTTC. This sequence encodes CASSQVAGPAETQYF.

CDR3: CASSLNVANEKLFF. The CDR3 region has the DNA TGTGCCAGCAGCTTAAACGTAGCTAATGAAAAACTGTTTTTT. The rearrangement joins TRBV7-9 to TRBJ1-4, with D hard to call. Trimming removed 2 bases from V and 3 bases from J, with 7 bases in between. Looked up from germline, CDR1 is SEHNR and CDR2 is FQNEAQ (reference sequence). The CDR3 has 14 amino acids.

The chain has TRBV5-6 and TRBJ2-7; tentative D call: TRBD2 (6 bases). Trimming shortened V by 0 bases and J by 2 bases, and 15 bases separated the two germline ends. The V gene's germline CDR1 is SGHDT and CDR2 YYEEEE. This CDR3 region has 16 residues. The CDR3 DNA reads as TGTGCCAGCAGCTTGGGGCCACCGGCTAGCGCCTACGAGCAGTACTTC. It is translated as CASSLGPPASAYEQYF.

This rearrangement joins TRBV27 to TRBJ1-5; 8 positions match TRBD1. The CDR3 is made up of 17 amino acids. Germline CDR1 is MNHEY and CDR2 is SMNVEV (reference sequence). Trimming removed 4 bases from V and 3 bases from J; junction bases left unmatched: 11. The CDR3 bases are TGTGCCAGCAGTTCAAACAGGGGGACACTTTACAATCAGCCCCAGCATTTT. It specifies CASSSNRGTLYNQPQHF.

With respect to this clone: Other DNA sequences in this specimen translate into the identical CDR3. The CDR3 region is CASSPDRIYGYTF. In DNA form, the CDR3 reads TGTGCCAGCAGCCCGGACAGGATCTATGGCTACACCTTC. The chain is built from TRBV7-2 and TRBJ1-2; 7 positions match TRBD1. The junction had 4 bases not matched to a gene; V was cut back by 5 bases and J by 4 bases. Germline CDR1 is SGHTA and CDR2 is FQGNSA. The CDR3 is 13 residues long.

The V and J genes are TRBV6-5 and TRBJ2-1, with D possibly TRBD2 on 6 matching bases. The ends were cut back, 3 bases at V and 10 bases at J, with 19 bases in the middle. The germline gives CDR1 MNHEY, CDR2 SVGAGI. This CDR3 contains 15 residues. The CDR3 reads CASSYHMDLAGEQFF. The CDR3 nucleotides read TGTGCCAGCAGTTATCATATGGATCTGGCGGGAGAGCAGTTCTTC.

This clone was seen only a few times. This same CDR3 is encoded by further DNA sequences in the sample. Here the CDR3 DNA reads TGCGCCAGCAGCTTGGACGGGACAGGGAACACTGAAGCTTTCTTT. Amino acid sequence: CASSLDGTGNTEAFF. The rearrangement uses TRBV5-1 and TRBJ1-1, with 8 bases lining up with TRBD1. The CDR3 spans 15 residues. CDR1 and CDR2 (germline): SGHRS, YFSETQ. Germline trimming cut 0 bases from V and 1 base from J; bases unmatched to any gene: 2.

Only one count was recorded for this clone. The J gene is TRBJ2-7, the V gene TRBV10-3, with 9 nucleotides matching TRBD1. V was pared by 3 bases and J by 2 bases, with 5 bases of the junction left unmatched. Germline V CDR1 and CDR2: ENHRY, SYGVKD. This CDR3 is built from 15 residues. This CDR3 reads CAISDLTGGAYEQYF. CDR3 bases: TGTGCCATCAGTGACCTGACAGGGGGTGCCTACGAGCAGTACTTC.

V and J are TRBV30 and TRBJ1-1; D remains unclear. The V gene lost 0 bases and the J gene lost 3 bases, with 8 bases spanning the gap. The CDR3 is 13 amino acids. From germline, CDR1 is GTSNPN and CDR2 SVGIG (reference sequence). The CDR3 region is CAWSVLMDTEAFF. CDR3 DNA: TGTGCCTGGAGTGTGCTCATGGACACTGAAGCTTTCTTT.

This chain connects TRBV5-6 to TRBJ2-3, with 8 bases matching TRBD2. The V and J ends lost 2 bases and 0 bases, in that order; junction bases with no gene match: 2. The germline gives CDR1 SGHDT, CDR2 YYEEEE. This CDR3 is 15 amino acids long. In DNA form, the CDR3 reads TGTGCCAGCAGCTTTAGCGGGACTAGCACAGATACGCAGTATTTT. It yields the protein CASSFSGTSTDTQYF.

V gene TRBV30 combines with J gene TRBJ1-6; 7 bases line up with TRBD1. Per the germline V gene, CDR1 is GTSNPN and CDR2 is SVGIG (reference sequence). The CDR3 spans 15 residues. The J segment lost 3 bases and the V segment lost 2 bases, leaving 4 bases of the junction unmatched. CDR3 residues: CAWSSRGGYNSPLHF. DNA for the CDR3: TGTGCCTGGAGTTCCAGGGGGGGCTATAATTCACCCCTCCACTTT. Looking up the rest from reference TRBV30 and TRBJ1-6 gives the full variable domain: SQTIHQWPATLVQPVGSPLSLECTVEGTSNPNLYWYRQAAGRGLQLLFYSVGIGQISSEVPQNLSASRPQDRQFILSSKKLLLSDSGFYLCAWSSRGGYNSPLHFGNGTRLTVT.

The CDR3 DNA sequence: TGTGCCAGCAGTGAGCCCGGGACAGCTTATGGCTACACCTTC. This gives the protein CASSEPGTAYGYTF. The chain joins TRBV25-1 to TRBJ1-2; 7 bases map to TRBD1. Germline V lookup: CDR1 MGHDK, CDR2 SYGVNS. This CDR3 comprises 14 residues. Trimming took 3 bases from V and 5 from J; bases not matched to a gene: 6.

V and J are TRBV15 and TRBJ2-2; no firm D call. Trimming cost V 8 bases and J 6 bases, with 16 bases left between them. Germline V lookup: CDR1 LNHNV, CDR2 YYDKDF (reference sequence). The CDR3 consists of 14 residues. CDR3 sequence (DNA): TGTGCCACCGTCCAGGACCTGGGTCCCGGGGAGCTGTTTTTT. This sequence encodes CATVQDLGPGELFF.

The V and J genes are TRBV6-6 and TRBJ1-1, with 7 bases matching TRBD1. This CDR3 comprises 14 residues. Germline CDR1 and CDR2: MNHNY and SVGAGI (reference sequence). V was pared by 7 bases and J by 6 bases, with 11 bases of the junction left unmatched. The CDR3 DNA sequence: TGTGCCAGCAAGAGACAGGGTGGTAGCGCTGAAGCTTTCTTT. It codes for CASKRQGGSAEAFF.

This chain links TRBV28 with TRBJ1-2, with D uncertain. The V gene lost 4 bases and the J gene lost 8 bases, with 11 bases spanning the gap. The germline V gene has CDR1 MDHEN and CDR2 SYDVKM. The CDR3 totals 12 residues. The CDR3 protein is CASSSPRVGYTF. The CDR3 DNA follows: TGTGCCAGCAGTTCTCCCCGGGTGGGCTACACCTTC.

The rearrangement joins TRBV5-4 to TRBJ2-3; maybe TRBD2 (5 bases). The CDR3 covers 15 residues. Germline V gene sequence: CDR1 SGHNT, CDR2 YYREEE (reference sequence). V was trimmed by 0 bases and J by 1 base, leaving 9 bases between them. CDR3 in amino acids: CASSLGRAGTDTQYF. DNA of the CDR3: TGTGCCAGCAGCTTGGGGCGAGCGGGCACAGATACGCAGTATTTT.